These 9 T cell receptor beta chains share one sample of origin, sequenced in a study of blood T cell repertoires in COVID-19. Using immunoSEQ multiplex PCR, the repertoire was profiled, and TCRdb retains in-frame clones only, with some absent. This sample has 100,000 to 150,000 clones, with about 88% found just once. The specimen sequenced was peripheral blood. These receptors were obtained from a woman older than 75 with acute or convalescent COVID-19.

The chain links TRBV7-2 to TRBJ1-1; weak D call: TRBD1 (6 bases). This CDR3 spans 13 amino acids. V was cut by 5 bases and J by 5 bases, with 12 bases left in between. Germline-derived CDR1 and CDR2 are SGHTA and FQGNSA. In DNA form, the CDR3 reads TGTGCCAGCAGCGATACAGGGAGTACTGAAGCTTTCTTT. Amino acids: CASSDTGSTEAFF.

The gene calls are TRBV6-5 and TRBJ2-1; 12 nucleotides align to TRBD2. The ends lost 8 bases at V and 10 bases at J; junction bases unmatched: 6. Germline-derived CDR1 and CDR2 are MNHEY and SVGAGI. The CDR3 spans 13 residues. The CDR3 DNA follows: TGTGCCAGCGGACTAGCGGGACTTCGAGAGCAGTTCTTC. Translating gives CASGLAGLREQFF.

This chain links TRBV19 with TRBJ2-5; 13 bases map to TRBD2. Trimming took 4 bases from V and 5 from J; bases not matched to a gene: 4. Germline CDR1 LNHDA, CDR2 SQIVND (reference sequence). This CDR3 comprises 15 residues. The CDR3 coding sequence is TGTGCCAGTAGTAAGACTAGCGGGAGGTATGAGACCCAGTACTTC. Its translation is CASSKTSGRYETQYF. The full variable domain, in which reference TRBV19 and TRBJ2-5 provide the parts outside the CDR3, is DGGITQSPKYLFRKEGQNVTLSCEQNLNHDAMYWYRQDPGQGLRLIYYSQIVNDFQKGDIAEGYSVSREKKESFPLTVTSAQKNPTAFYLCASSKTSGRYETQYFGPGTRLLVL.

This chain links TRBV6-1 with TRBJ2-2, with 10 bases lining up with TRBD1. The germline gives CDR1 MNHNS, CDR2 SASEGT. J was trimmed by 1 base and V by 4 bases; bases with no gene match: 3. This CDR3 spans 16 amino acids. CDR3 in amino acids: CASSGQGALNTGELFF. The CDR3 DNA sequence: TGTGCCAGCAGTGGACAGGGGGCCCTGAACACCGGGGAGCTGTTTTTT.

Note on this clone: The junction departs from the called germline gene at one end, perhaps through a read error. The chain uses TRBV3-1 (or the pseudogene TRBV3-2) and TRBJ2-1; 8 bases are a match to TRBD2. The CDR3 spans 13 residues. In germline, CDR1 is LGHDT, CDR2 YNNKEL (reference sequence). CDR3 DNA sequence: TGTGCCAGCAGCCAAAAAAGATGGGGCGGGAGGATCTTC. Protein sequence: CASSQKRWGGRIF.

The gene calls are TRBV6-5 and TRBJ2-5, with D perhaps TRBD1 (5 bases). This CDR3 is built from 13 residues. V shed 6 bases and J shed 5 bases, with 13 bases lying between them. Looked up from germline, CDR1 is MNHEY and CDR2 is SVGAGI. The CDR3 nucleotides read TGTGCCAGCAGGAGGCAGGGTAGGGAGACCCAGTACTTC. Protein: CASRRQGRETQYF.

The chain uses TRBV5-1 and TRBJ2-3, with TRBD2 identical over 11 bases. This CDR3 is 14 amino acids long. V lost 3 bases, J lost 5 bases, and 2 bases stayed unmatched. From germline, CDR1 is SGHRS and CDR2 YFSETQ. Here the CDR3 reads CASSSLAGEDTQYF. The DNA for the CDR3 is TGCGCCAGCAGCTCACTAGCGGGAGAAGATACGCAGTATTTT.

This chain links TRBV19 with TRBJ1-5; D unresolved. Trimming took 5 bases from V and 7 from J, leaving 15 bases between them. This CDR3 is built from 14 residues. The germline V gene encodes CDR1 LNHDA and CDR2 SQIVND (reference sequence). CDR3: CASSPILGGQPQHF. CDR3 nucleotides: TGTGCCAGTAGTCCCATTCTCGGCGGCCAGCCCCAGCATTTT.

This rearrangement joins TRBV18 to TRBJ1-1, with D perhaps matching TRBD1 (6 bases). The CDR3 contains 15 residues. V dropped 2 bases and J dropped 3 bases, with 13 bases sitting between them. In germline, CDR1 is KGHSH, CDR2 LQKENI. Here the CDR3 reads CASSPSLSGDTEAFF. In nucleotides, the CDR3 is TGTGCCAGCTCACCAAGCCTCTCAGGGGACACTGAAGCTTTCTTT.